This is a list of T cell receptor beta chains from one sample in a study of cytomegalovirus exposure and HLA in healthy donors. The repertoire was sequenced with immunoSEQ multiplex PCR; TCRdb's copy has only in-frame clones and lacks some. The sample has about 160,000 clones, roughly 80% seen once. The sample comprised PBMCs. These TCRs come from a man younger than 45 in good health and CMV-seronegative. Both conserved end residues are part of each CDR3. A D gene is named only where the DNA matches it firmly. A row's size may be missing; if present it is once, few, many or a size class.

V	D	size	J	DNA	CDR3
TRBV11-2	TRBD1	few	TRBJ2-4	TGTGCCAGCAGCTTAGAATCTGACAGGGGGCTAGCCAAAAACATTCAGTACTTC	CASSLESDRGLAKNIQYF
TRBV7-9	-	-	TRBJ2-7	TGTGCCAGCAGCTCGACAGACCGTTCCTACGAGCAGTACTTC	CASSSTDRSYEQYF
TRBV5-6	-	few	TRBJ1-1	TGTGCCAGCAGCTTGGTGGGGACTGCCAAGAACACTGAAGCTTTCTTT	CASSLVGTAKNTEAFF
TRBV10-2	TRBD2	-	TRBJ2-7	TGCGCCAGCAGTGACGTAGCGGGAGGGCCGTATGAGCAGTACTTC	CASSDVAGGPYEQYF
TRBV2	-	-	TRBJ1-4	TGTGCCAGCAAGTCCCTCCAGACAACTAATGAAAAACTGTTTTTT	CASKSLQTTNEKLFF
TRBV4-3	-	few	TRBJ1-6	-	CASSQDWGQGAGELSF
TRBV19	-	-	TRBJ1-2	TGTGCCAGTAGGTTCACGGGCTATGGCTACACCTTC	CASRFTGYGYTF
TRBV18	-	-	TRBJ2-7	TGTGCCAGCTCACGGTCTTCCGGGGGCTACGAGCAGTACTTC	CASSRSSGGYEQYF
TRBV2	TRBD1	-	TRBJ2-1	TGTGCCAGCAGTGAGCGGACAGGGGCCTACAATGAGCAGTTCTTC	CASSERTGAYNEQFF
TRBV6-5	TRBD1	-	TRBJ2-2	TGTGCCAGCAGTTACGGGACAGGGGACACCGGGGAGCTGTTTTTT	CASSYGTGDTGELFF
TRBV28	TRBD1	-	TRBJ1-2	TGTGCCAGCAGTTCCCAAGGACAGGGACCTAACTATGGCTACACCTTC	CASSSQGQGPNYGYTF
TRBV5-5	-	once	TRBJ2-7	TGTGCCAGCAGCTCGGGACTCCCTCTTTACGAGCAGTACTTC	CASSSGLPLYEQYF
TRBV6-5	-	few	TRBJ2-6	TGTGCCAGCAGTTACTTGGGGGCATCTGGGGCCAACGTCCTGACTTTC	CASSYLGASGANVLTF
TRBV7-2	-	-	TRBJ1-1	TGTGCCAGCAGCTTAGAAGGGGCCCTGGGAGCTTTCTTT	CASSLEGALGAFF
TRBV6-5	TRBD1	-	TRBJ2-5	TGTGCCAGCCGACAGGGAGAGACCCAGTACTTC	CASRQGETQYF
TRBV4-1	TRBD1	-	TRBJ1-1	TGCGCCAGCAGCCAGACAGGGACGGGGAACACTGAAGCTTTCTTT	CASSQTGTGNTEAFF
TRBV27	-	few	TRBJ2-7	TGTGCCAGCAGTTTCCGGGACTTCGGAATGAACGAGCAGTACTTC	CASSFRDFGMNEQYF
TRBV9	TRBD1	-	TRBJ2-7	TGTGCCAGCAGCTTTTCCGGGACAGGGTCGGTCGAGCAGTACTTC	CASSFSGTGSVEQYF
TRBV9	TRBD1	-	TRBJ1-2	TGTGCCAGCAGCGTAGGGGACAGTAACTATGGCTACACCTTC	CASSVGDSNYGYTF
TRBV29-1	-	-	TRBJ1-2	TGCAGCGTCCAAACAGGGAACTATGGCTACACCTTC	CSVQTGNYGYTF
TRBV11-3	TRBD1	-	TRBJ2-2	TGTGCCAGCAGCCCCTACAGGGGGAACACCGGGGAGCTGTTTTTT	CASSPYRGNTGELFF
TRBV6-5	-	-	TRBJ1-2	TGTGCCAGCAGCCGTGGGGGGGCGCAACACTATGGCTACACCTTC	CASSRGGAQHYGYTF
TRBV11-1	TRBD2	-	TRBJ2-2	TGTGCCAGCAGCTCAGGACTAGCGGCGAACACCGGGGAGCTGTTTTTT	CASSSGLAANTGELFF
TRBV9	-	once	TRBJ2-1	TGTGCCAGCAGCGTAGATGTATCCAGCGGCAATGAGCAGTTCTTC	CASSVDVSSGNEQFF
TRBV10-1	-	-	TRBJ1-2	TGCGCCAGCACCTGGGCTTGGGAGGATGGCTACACCTTC	CASTWAWEDGYTF
TRBV30	TRBD2	-	TRBJ2-2	TGTGCCTGGAGTAACGAACTAGCGGGAGGAGAGGTCACCGGGGAGCTGTTTTTT	CAWSNELAGGEVTGELFF
TRBV29-1	-	-	TRBJ2-1	TGCAGCGCCCCGACAGCCGTTAACAATGAGCAGTTCTTC	CSAPTAVNNEQFF
TRBV5-8	-	-	TRBJ2-5	TGTGCCAGCAGCTTGCGGGGGGCTGGAGAGACCCAGTACTTC	CASSLRGAGETQYF
TRBV7-3	-	-	TRBJ2-3	TGTGCCAGCAGCCAAAACAGAGATACGCAGTATTTT	CASSQNRDTQYF
TRBV9	-	-	TRBJ2-7	TGTGCCAGCAGCGTAGGGTTTAGACAGAAGTCGTCCTACGAGCAGTACTTC	CASSVGFRQKSSYEQYF
TRBV18	TRBD1	-	TRBJ2-1	TGTGCCAGCTTACAGAAGGGACAGGGTTACTACAATGAGCAGTTCTTC	CASLQKGQGYYNEQFF
TRBV28	-	-	TRBJ1-6	TGTGCCAGCAGGCTAACAGTGAAGAGCTCCTATAATTCACCCCTCCACTTT	CASRLTVKSSYNSPLHF
TRBV27	-	-	TRBJ1-3	TGTGCCAGCAGGGGAGCGTCGAGGTTGGGAAACACCATATATTTT	CASRGASRLGNTIYF
TRBV5-1	-	-	TRBJ1-1	TGCGCCAGCAGCTTGGTGGAGGGCGGGGGTACTGAAGCTTTCTTT	CASSLVEGGGTEAFF
TRBV28	-	once	TRBJ2-7	TGTGCCACCAGAAAACCGAGCTCCTACGAGCAGTACTTC	CATRKPSSYEQYF
TRBV21-1	-	-	TRBJ2-2	TGTGCCAGCACCTCCCCCCACCAGGGGGAGCTGTTTTTT	CASTSPHQGELFF
TRBV5-4	-	-	TRBJ2-5	TGTGCCAGCAGGAGAACGGGTATATCGGAGACCCAGTACTTC	CASRRTGISETQYF
TRBV5-1	TRBD2	-	TRBJ2-1	TGCGCCAGCAGCTCCTTGGCGGGGGACTACAATGAGCAGTTCTTC	CASSSLAGDYNEQFF
TRBV7-2	-	-	TRBJ1-2	TGTGCCAGCAGCTCGAGATATGGCTACACCTTC	CASSSRYGYTF
TRBV2	-	-	TRBJ2-1	TGTGCCAGCAGTGAGGGGCGGAGTGAGCAGTTCTTC	CASSEGRSEQFF
TRBV11-2	-	-	TRBJ1-1	TGTGCCAGCACCCCGGGCACTGAAGCTTTCTTT	CASTPGTEAFF
TRBV5-1	TRBD2	-	TRBJ2-2	TGCGCCAGCAGTGAACCCCCGGCTAGCGGGAGTTGGAGCACCGGGGAGCTGTTTTTT	CASSEPPASGSWSTGELFF
TRBV9	-	-	TRBJ1-1	TGTGCCAGCAGCTCTGGGACATCGAACACTGAAGCTTTCTTT	CASSSGTSNTEAFF
TRBV7-8	TRBD2	few	TRBJ2-3	TGTGCCAGCAGGAAACTAGCGGGGGGGCCAGTAGATACGCAGTATTTT	CASRKLAGGPVDTQYF
TRBV9	-	-	TRBJ2-2	TGTGCCAGCAGCGTAGACCAGACTAAGAACACCGGGGAGCTGTTTTTT	CASSVDQTKNTGELFF
TRBV5-1	-	-	TRBJ2-2	TGCGCCAGCAGCTTGACAGGGGGGGACACCGGGGAGCTGTTTTTT	CASSLTGGDTGELFF
TRBV7-8	TRBD1	-	TRBJ2-7	TGTGCCAGCAGCTTAACGCGACAGGGTTTTTCAGCCTACGAGCAGTACTTC	CASSLTRQGFSAYEQYF
TRBV14	-	-	TRBJ1-6	TGTGCCAGCAGCCAAGAGACCGGGGTCCTCTATAACTCACCCCTCCACTTT	CASSQETGVLYNSPLHF
TRBV12-5	-	-	TRBJ1-1	TGTGCTAGTGGTACGGACAGAGAAGCTTTCTTT	CASGTDREAFF
TRBV6-5	TRBD1	-	TRBJ1-2	TGTGCCAGTCTCCAGGGGGCGAGCTACACCTTC	CASLQGASYTF
TRBV2	-	-	TRBJ1-3	TGTGCCAGCATTGGAGGGTCTGCTGGAAACACCATATATTTT	CASIGGSAGNTIYF
TRBV5-6	-	-	TRBJ1-4	TGTGCCAGCAGCTTAACGAGGATGGGGGCGGTTAATGAAAAACTGTTTTTT	CASSLTRMGAVNEKLFF
TRBV11-2	-	-	TRBJ2-1	TGTGCCAGCAGCTTAAACAGTCTGGCCGTTGGCCATGAGCAGTTCTTC	CASSLNSLAVGHEQFF
TRBV27	-	-	TRBJ2-7	TGTGCCAGCAGTTACGGAGGGTTAGGTCTGTTCTACGAGCAGTACTTC	CASSYGGLGLFYEQYF
TRBV7-9	-	-	TRBJ2-1	TGTGCCAGCAGCTTAGGACCGGGGAAGAGCTCCTACAATGAGCAGTTCTTC	CASSLGPGKSSYNEQFF
TRBV19	TRBD1	-	TRBJ2-5	TGTGCCAGTAGCCGCCGGGACAGGGGGCGCGGGGAGACCCAGTACTTC	CASSRRDRGRGETQYF
TRBV7-6	TRBD2	once	TRBJ2-1	TGTGCCAGCAGCCAGGGGCTAGCGGGGTACAATGAGCAGTTCTTC	CASSQGLAGYNEQFF
TRBV5-1	-	-	TRBJ2-7	TGCGCCAGCAGCTTCACTTTCTCCTACGAGCAGTACTTC	CASSFTFSYEQYF
TRBV30	-	few	TRBJ1-2	TGTGCCTGGTGGAGAGGGAGGGGGATCTATGGCTACACCTTC	CAWWRGRGIYGYTF
TRBV19	-	-	TRBJ1-2	TGTGCCAGTAGTAGAACAGCCTATGGCTACACCTTC	CASSRTAYGYTF